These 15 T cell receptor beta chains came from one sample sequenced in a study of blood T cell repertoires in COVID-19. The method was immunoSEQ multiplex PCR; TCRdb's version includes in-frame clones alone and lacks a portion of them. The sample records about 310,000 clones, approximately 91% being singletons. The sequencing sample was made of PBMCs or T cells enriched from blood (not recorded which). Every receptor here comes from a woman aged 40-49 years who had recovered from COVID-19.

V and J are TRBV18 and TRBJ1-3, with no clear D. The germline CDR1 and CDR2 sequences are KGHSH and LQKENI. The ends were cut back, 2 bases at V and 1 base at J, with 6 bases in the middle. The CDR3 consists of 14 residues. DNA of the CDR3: TGTGCCAGCTCACCAGGCGGATCTGGAAACACCATATATTTT. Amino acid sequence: CASSPGGSGNTIYF.

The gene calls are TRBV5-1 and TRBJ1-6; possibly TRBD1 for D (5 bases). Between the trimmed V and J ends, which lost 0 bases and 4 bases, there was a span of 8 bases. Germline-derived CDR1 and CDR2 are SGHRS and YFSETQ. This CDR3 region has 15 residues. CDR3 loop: CASSLGGGYNSPLHF. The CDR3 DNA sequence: TGCGCCAGCAGCTTGGGGGGGGGATATAATTCACCCCTCCACTTT.

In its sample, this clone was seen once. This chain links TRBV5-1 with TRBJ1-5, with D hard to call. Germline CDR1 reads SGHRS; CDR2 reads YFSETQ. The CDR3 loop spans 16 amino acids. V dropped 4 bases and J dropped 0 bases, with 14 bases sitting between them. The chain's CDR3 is CASSLGEGFSNQPQHF. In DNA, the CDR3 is TGCGCCAGCAGCCTCGGGGAGGGTTTTAGCAATCAGCCCCAGCATTTT.

CDR3 loop: CASSASGGAVDTQYF. DNA for the CDR3: TGTGCCAGCAGTGCTAGCGGGGGGGCGGTAGATACGCAGTATTTT. This rearrangement joins TRBV9 to TRBJ2-3; 12 bases line up with TRBD2. The CDR3 spans 15 residues. Germline V gives CDR1 SGDLS, CDR2 YYNGEE. After removal of 5 bases from V and 5 bases from J, the junction contained 6 bases not matched to a gene.

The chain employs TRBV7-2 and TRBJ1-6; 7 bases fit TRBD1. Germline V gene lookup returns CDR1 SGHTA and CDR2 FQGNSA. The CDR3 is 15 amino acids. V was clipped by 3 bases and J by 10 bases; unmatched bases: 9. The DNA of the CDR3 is TGTGCCAGCAGCTTCCGGCAGGGGGTCTTCTCACCCCTCCACTTT. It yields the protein CASSFRQGVFSPLHF.

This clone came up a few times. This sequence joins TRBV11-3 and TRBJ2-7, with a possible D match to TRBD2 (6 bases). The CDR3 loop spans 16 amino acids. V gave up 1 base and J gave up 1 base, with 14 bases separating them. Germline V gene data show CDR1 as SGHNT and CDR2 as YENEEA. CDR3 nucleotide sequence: TGTGCCAGCAGCTTAGCGTATAGCGGTACTTCCTACGAGCAGTACTTC. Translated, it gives CASSLAYSGTSYEQYF.

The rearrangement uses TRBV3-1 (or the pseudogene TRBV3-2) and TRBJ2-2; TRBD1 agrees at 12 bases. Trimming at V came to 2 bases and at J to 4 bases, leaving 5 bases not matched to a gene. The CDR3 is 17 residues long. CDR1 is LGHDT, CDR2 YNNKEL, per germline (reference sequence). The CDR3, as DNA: TGTGCCAGCAGCCAACTTGGGACAGGGGGCGGCACCGGGGAGCTGTTTTTT. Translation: CASSQLGTGGGTGELFF.

The CDR3 coding sequence is TGCGCCAGCAGCCAAGACTGGGCGGGAGGGTTCATGGGCACGCAGTATTTT. Translating gives CASSQDWAGGFMGTQYF. The chain links TRBV4-3 to TRBJ2-3; 9 nucleotides agree with TRBD2. The CDR3 is 17 residues long. After removal of 0 bases from V and 9 bases from J, the junction contained 13 bases not matched to a gene. Germline loops: CDR1 LGHNA, CDR2 YSLEER.

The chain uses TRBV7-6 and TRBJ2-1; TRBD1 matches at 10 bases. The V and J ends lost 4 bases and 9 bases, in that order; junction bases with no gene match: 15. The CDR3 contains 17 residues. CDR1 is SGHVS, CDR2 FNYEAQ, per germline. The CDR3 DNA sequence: TGTGCCAGCAGCTCGAGCCCCCCGGGACAGGGGTTGGGTGAGCAGTTCTTC. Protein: CASSSSPPGQGLGEQFF.

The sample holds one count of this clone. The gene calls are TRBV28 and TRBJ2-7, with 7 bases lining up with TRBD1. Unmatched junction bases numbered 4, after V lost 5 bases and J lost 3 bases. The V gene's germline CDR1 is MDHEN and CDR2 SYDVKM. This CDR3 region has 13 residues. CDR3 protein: CASSPRQGYEQYF. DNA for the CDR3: TGTGCCAGCAGTCCCCGACAGGGCTACGAGCAGTACTTC.

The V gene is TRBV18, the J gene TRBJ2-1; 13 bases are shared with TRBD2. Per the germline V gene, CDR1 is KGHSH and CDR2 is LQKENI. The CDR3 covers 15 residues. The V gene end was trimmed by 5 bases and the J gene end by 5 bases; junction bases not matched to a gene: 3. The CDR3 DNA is TGTGCCAGCTCATCGGGACTAGCGGGGCACAATGAGCAGTTCTTC. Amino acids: CASSSGLAGHNEQFF.

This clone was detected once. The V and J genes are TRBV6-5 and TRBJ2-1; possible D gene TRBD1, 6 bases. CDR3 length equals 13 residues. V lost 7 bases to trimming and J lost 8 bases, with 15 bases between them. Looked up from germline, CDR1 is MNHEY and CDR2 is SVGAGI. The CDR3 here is CASTTRGRDEQFF. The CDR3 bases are TGTGCCAGCACTACCAGGGGCAGAGATGAGCAGTTCTTC.

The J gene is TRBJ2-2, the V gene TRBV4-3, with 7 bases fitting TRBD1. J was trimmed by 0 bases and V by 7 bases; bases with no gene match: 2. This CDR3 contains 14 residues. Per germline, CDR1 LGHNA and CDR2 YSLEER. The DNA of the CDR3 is TGCGCCAGCACAGGGGGAGCGAACACCGGGGAGCTGTTTTTT. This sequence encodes CASTGGANTGELFF.

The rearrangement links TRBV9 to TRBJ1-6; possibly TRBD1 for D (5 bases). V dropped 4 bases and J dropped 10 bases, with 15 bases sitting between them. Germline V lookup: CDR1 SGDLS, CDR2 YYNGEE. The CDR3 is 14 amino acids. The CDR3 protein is CASSFRDSGSPLHF. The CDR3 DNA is TGTGCCAGCAGCTTCCGGGACTCGGGGTCACCCCTCCACTTT.

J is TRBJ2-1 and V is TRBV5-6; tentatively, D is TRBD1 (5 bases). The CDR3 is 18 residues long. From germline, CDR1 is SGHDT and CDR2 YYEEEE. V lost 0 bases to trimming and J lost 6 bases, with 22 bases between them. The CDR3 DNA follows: TGTGCCAGCAGCTTGGAAGGGGTAGCAACAAACCCCCTCAATGAGCAGTTCTTC. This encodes CASSLEGVATNPLNEQFF. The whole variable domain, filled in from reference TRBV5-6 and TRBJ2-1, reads DAGVTQSPTHLIKTRGQQVTLRCSPKSGHDTVSWYQQALGQGPQFIFQYYEEEERQRGNFPDRFSGHQFPNYSSELNVNALLLGDSALYLCASSLEGVATNPLNEQFFGPGTRLTVL.